These T cell receptor beta chains were read from a single sample in a study of blood T cell repertoires in COVID-19. Data came from immunoSEQ multiplex PCR; TCRdb stores just in-frame clones and leaves some out. Among about 340,000 clones listed, approximately 83% were seen once. The sample comprised PBMCs or T cells enriched from blood (not recorded which). Receptors originate from a woman aged 40-49 years with acute COVID-19. Each CDR3 is given with its conserved first and last residue. D genes are given only for firm matches. The size of a clone is reported for some rows only, either as once, few or many, or as a class for expanded clones.

TRBJ2-3,-,TRBV10-3,TRBD1,CAISEADRSTDTQYF,TGTGCCATCAGTGAAGCGGACAGGAGTACAGATACGCAGTATTTT
TRBJ1-6,-,TRBV7-8,TRBD1,CASSRQGDKNSPLHF,TGTGCCAGCTCGAGACAGGGGGATAAGAATTCACCCCTCCACTTT
TRBJ1-6,few,TRBV11-2,TRBD1,CASSPDRGFSPLHF,TGTGCCAGCAGCCCGGACAGGGGTTTTTCACCCCTCCACTTT
TRBJ1-4,-,TRBV9,TRBD1,CASSVGPGQGDEKLFF,TGTGCCAGCAGCGTAGGGCCGGGACAGGGGGATGAAAAACTGTTTTTT
TRBJ2-1,-,TRBV5-4,TRBD2,CASRYDSGGETNEQFF,TGTGCCAGCCGTTACGATAGCGGGGGGGAAACCAATGAGCAGTTCTTC
TRBJ2-3,-,TRBV3-1/TRBV3-2,TRBD2,CASSRWTSGSTDTQYF,TGTGCCAGCAGCCGCTGGACTAGCGGGAGCACAGATACGCAGTATTTT
TRBJ1-4,once,TRBV4-3,-,CASSQVVGVGNEKLFF,TGCGCCAGCAGCCAGGTCGTCGGGGTGGGTAATGAAAAACTGTTTTTT
TRBJ1-1,-,TRBV29-1,-,CSADSGVWGGTEAFF,TGCAGCGCTGACTCTGGGGTATGGGGGGGCACTGAAGCTTTCTTT
TRBJ2-7,-,TRBV4-2,-,CASSQVTDSYEQYF,TGTGCCAGCAGCCAAGTCACTGACTCCTACGAGCAGTACTTC
TRBJ2-5,-,TRBV25-1,-,CASSRNLGATETQYF,TGTGCCAGCAGTCGTAATTTGGGAGCCACAGAGACCCAGTACTTC
TRBJ2-5,-,TRBV25-1,TRBD2,CASSVAPGGSLGAQYF,TGTGCCAGCAGTGTAGCCCCGGGGGGGTCCCTGGGGGCCCAGTACTTC
TRBJ1-2,-,TRBV29-1,-,CSVVETGRHYGYTF,TGCAGCGTGGTAGAGACAGGCCGACACTATGGCTACACCTTC
TRBJ1-3,-,TRBV2,TRBD1,CASRYDRAGNTIYF,TGTGCCAGTCGGTATGACAGGGCCGGAAACACCATATATTTT
TRBJ2-7,once,TRBV10-3,TRBD1,CAISGGQGENYEQYF,TGTGCCATCAGTGGGGGACAGGGGGAAAACTACGAGCAGTACTTC
TRBJ1-1,-,TRBV4-3,-,CASSQDLRENTEAFF,TGCGCCAGCAGCCAAGATCTCAGGGAGAACACTGAAGCTTTCTTT
TRBJ1-2,-,TRBV27,TRBD1,CASSFRGTALRTF,TGTGCCAGCAGTTTCCGCGGGACAGCCTTAAGGACCTTC